A single sample gave rise to the 7 T cell receptor beta chains below, sequenced in a study of yellow fever vaccine responses in identical twins. TCRdb recomputed calls from the RT-PCR reads with MiXCR, one row per CDR3 protein. The sample comprises approximately 2,000 distinct CDR3 sequences, roughly 80% of which are singletons, and roughly 6.7% rests with the top ten. The sample was T cells from blood (PBMCs), unsorted or a sorted subset (not recorded which), taken before or after yellow fever vaccination (not recorded which). The receptors were sampled from a woman aged 18-29 years who received the yellow fever vaccine.

The chain couples TRBV3-1 to TRBJ2-7; D call uncertain. Germline CDR1 reads LGHDT; CDR2 reads YNNKEL (reference sequence). CDR3 length equals 14 residues. Trimming took 2 bases from V and 2 from J, leaving 10 bases between them. In DNA form, the CDR3 reads TGTGCCAGCAGCCAAAGTGGGGATCCCTACGAGCAGTACTTC. This translates into CASSQSGDPYEQYF.

The chain joins TRBV19 to TRBJ2-1; 10 bases match TRBD2. The J segment lost 7 bases and the V segment lost 7 bases, leaving 7 bases of the junction unmatched. The CDR3 sequence is 14 residues long. Germline CDR1 and CDR2: LNHDA and SQIVND (reference sequence). The CDR3 DNA reads as TGTGCCAGTACCTGGACTAGCGGTAGGAATGAGCAGTTCTTC. It yields the protein CASTWTSGRNEQFF.

V is TRBV6-1 and J is TRBJ2-7, with no clear D. V gave up 3 bases and J gave up 0 bases, with 12 bases separating them. This CDR3 comprises 15 residues. The V gene's germline CDR1 is MNHNS and CDR2 SASEGT. The CDR3 here is CASSDLGFSSYEQYV. In DNA, the CDR3 is TGTGCCAGCAGTGATCTGGGATTCAGCTCCTACGAGCAGTACGTC.

The rearrangement uses TRBV5-5 and TRBJ1-1; D is undetermined. Between the trimmed V and J ends, which lost 0 bases and 4 bases, there was a span of 13 bases. The CDR3 spans 15 residues. CDR1 SGHKS and CDR2 YYEKEE come from the germline V gene (reference sequence). The CDR3 bases are TGTGCCAGCAGCTTGGTGCAGTTCGTCCGCACTGAAGCTTTCTTT. Its protein is CASSLVQFVRTEAFF. The full variable domain, completed using reference TRBV5-5 and TRBJ1-1, is DAGVTQSPTHLIKTRGQQVTLRCSPISGHKSVSWYQQVLGQGPQFIFQYYEKEERGRGNFPDRFSARQFPNYSSELNVNALLLGDSALYLCASSLVQFVRTEAFFGQGTRLTVV.

The J gene is TRBJ2-2, the V gene TRBV23-1; no reliable D call. TRBV23-1 is an ORF, with its function uncertain. The CDR3 covers 17 residues. V shed 3 bases and J shed 4 bases, with 18 bases lying between them. For the CDR3, the DNA is TGCGCCAGCAGTCAGATGCTTTACGGAGACCCCACCGGGGAGCTGTTTTTT. This sequence encodes CASSQMLYGDPTGELFF.

This chain joins TRBV29-1 and TRBJ2-1; the match to TRBD2 covers 13 bases. CDR1 SQVTM and CDR2 ANQGSEA come from the germline V gene. Germline trimming cut 7 bases from V and 7 bases from J; bases unmatched to any gene: 7. CDR3 length: 14 amino acids. As DNA, the CDR3 is TGCAGCGCCGGGGCACTAGCGGGGGGGAATGAGCAGTTCTTC. Protein product: CSAGALAGGNEQFF.

V is TRBV23-1 and J is TRBJ1-2; D unresolved. TRBV23-1 carries the ORF label, with uncertain function. V was clipped by 2 bases and J by 4 bases, with 17 bases between them. The CDR3 sequence is 16 residues long. The CDR3 protein is CASSQNGLHHLYGYTF. CDR3 nucleotide sequence: TGCGCCAGCAGTCAAAATGGGCTACACCACCTCTATGGCTACACCTTC.